This is a list of T cell receptor beta chains from one sample in a study of cytomegalovirus exposure and HLA in healthy donors. Here immunoSEQ multiplex PCR was the method, and the copy in TCRdb shows in-frame clones only, minus some. In the table there are roughly 190,000 clones, 87% of which are singletons. Sample: PBMCs. Receptors were obtained from a boy aged 2-15 years in good health and CMV-seronegative. Each CDR3 is given without its conserved first and last residue. The order of the fields is V gene, J gene, CDR3 protein.

TRBV25-1	TRBJ1-4	ASSEYNAGEKLF
TRBV28	TRBJ1-2	ASSLRDRDFYGYT
TRBV2	TRBJ2-7	ASSRDSLYEQY
TRBV7-9	TRBJ1-6	ASSLVRGVVDSPLH
TRBV7-8	TRBJ2-7	ASSLVRPYEQY
TRBV19	TRBJ2-3	ASSIQGDTDTQY
TRBV6-7	TRBJ2-7	ASSYNPPGYYEQY
TRBV28	TRBJ2-1	ASRGTKYNEQF
TRBV6-6	TRBJ2-5	ASSPIRTGRQETQY
TRBV2	TRBJ1-5	ASSLWQGGNQPQH
TRBV18	TRBJ2-1	ASSRRDGNEQF